This T cell receptor beta chain was recovered during a study of T-cell reconstitution after alpha-beta-depleted transplantation in children. Findings and limits, study-wide: Newly produced T cells mostly accounted for T-cell counts and diversity one year post-transplant.

Using unique molecular identifiers, the investigators prepared the TCRbeta library. From the PCR reads, TCRdb called clonotypes with MiXCR, one entry per CDR3 protein. The sample has 44,000 or so distinct CDR3 sequences, about a tenth seen once. This clonotype has a count of ten or more. The antigen remains unidentified. Sample: PBMCs, mostly from graft donor cells, taken 60 days after TCRalphabeta/CD19-depleted stem cell transplant. The clonotype comes from a male patient between 2 and 15 years old who had a stem cell transplant for chronic granulomatous disease, so the T cells may come from the graft donor.

CDR3 residues: CASSSLPGTSGRGTNEQFF. The CDR3 DNA reads as TGTGCCAGCAGCTCGCTACCCGGGACTAGCGGTAGAGGTACGAATGAGCAGTTCTTC. This sequence joins TRBV21-1 and TRBJ2-1; the table gives TRBD2 as D, unverified against the DNA. TRBV21-1 is given as a pseudogene. This CDR3 spans 19 amino acids.